A single sample gave rise to the 21 T cell receptor beta chains below, sequenced in a study of shared clonotypes between healthy human individuals. Profiling relied on immunoSEQ multiplex PCR, and the TCRdb table lists in-frame clones only, not all of them. The repertoire holds about 1 million clones, with about 75% as singletons. The sample was memory CD4+ T cells sorted from blood. Subset reported: CD45RA-negative fraction. All receptors come from a man aged 18 to 35 in good health.

V is TRBV6-5 and J is TRBJ1-3; D perhaps matches TRBD1 (5 bases). Per the germline V gene, CDR1 is MNHEY and CDR2 is SVGAGI. With 3 bases removed from V and 6 bases from J, the gap between germline ends came to 12 bases. The CDR3 has 14 amino acids. The CDR3 reads CASSYTVGANTIYF. Here the CDR3 DNA reads TGTGCCAGCAGTTATACGGTCGGGGCAAACACCATATATTTT.

The genes are TRBV7-9 and TRBJ1-1; TRBD1 is a possible D gene (6 bases). The CDR3 contains 16 residues. From germline, CDR1 is SEHNR and CDR2 FQNEAQ (reference sequence). The germline V and J ends were trimmed by 5 bases and 0 bases, with 16 bases remaining between them. The CDR3 coding sequence is TGTGCCAGCAGCAAACGGACAGAGCGCCTGAACACTGAAGCTTTCTTT. It specifies CASSKRTERLNTEAFF.

J is TRBJ2-1 and V is TRBV7-3; 8 bases align to TRBD2. This CDR3 is 17 amino acids long. Germline CDR1 is SGHTA and CDR2 is FQGTGA. V lost 3 bases to trimming and J lost 5 bases; unmatched junction nucleotides: 12. CDR3 bases: TGTGCCAGCAGCTTGCCCCTCGGGGGGGGGCCCCACAATGAGCAGTTCTTC. As protein: CASSLPLGGGPHNEQFF.

The V and J genes are TRBV9 and TRBJ2-1, with TRBD2 matching 10 bases. Germline V gives CDR1 SGDLS, CDR2 YYNGEE. V trimming: 0 bases; J trimming: 5 bases; junction bases outside the gene matches: 8. The CDR3 runs 17 residues. CDR3 sequence: CASSVVSGGAPDNEQFF. CDR3 sequence (DNA): TGTGCCAGCAGCGTAGTCAGCGGGGGGGCCCCCGACAATGAGCAGTTCTTC.

The genes are TRBV30 and TRBJ2-3, with 10 bases matching TRBD2. The CDR3 is 15 amino acids. The germline V gene has CDR1 GTSNPN and CDR2 SVGIG (reference sequence). V shed 4 bases, J shed 9 bases, and the junction held 13 bases outside the gene matches. The chain's CDR3 is CAWKLAGSPWGTQYF. CDR3 bases: TGTGCCTGGAAACTAGCGGGATCCCCCTGGGGGACGCAGTATTTT.

Remarks on this clone: A read error may account for a junction end that differs from germline. The chain recombines TRBV19 with TRBJ2-2; tentatively, D is TRBD1 or TRBD2 (5 bases each). This CDR3 spans 15 amino acids. Germline CDR1 reads LNHDA; CDR2 reads SQIVND (reference sequence). DNA of the CDR3: TGTGCCAGTAGTCTAGACGGGGCAGGCACCGGGGAGCTGTTTTTT. Protein product: CASSLDGAGTGELFF.

With respect to this clone: The junction differs from germline at one of its ends, possibly a read error. This chain links TRBV11-2 with TRBJ2-7; 9 nucleotides line up with TRBD1. Germline loops: CDR1 SGHAT, CDR2 FQNNGV. The length of the CDR3 is 15 residues. Written as DNA, the CDR3 is TGTGCCAGCAGCTTAGATCTTGGGGTGGGGACAGGGTTCCTCTTC. It codes for CASSLDLGVGTGFLF.

The chain is built from TRBV4-1 and TRBJ2-5; 14 bases line up with TRBD2. V shed 3 bases and J 1 base; nucleotides not matched to a gene: 10. The V gene's germline CDR1 is MGHRA and CDR2 YSYEKL. The CDR3 has 19 residues. The CDR3 DNA reads as TGCGCCAGCAGCCAGGGCAGGACTAGCGGGAGGACCCGCCAAGAGACCCAGTACTTC. Translation: CASSQGRTSGRTRQETQYF.

The CDR3 loop is CASSSAENQPQHF. Here the CDR3 DNA reads TGCGCCAGCAGCTCGGCCGAGAATCAGCCCCAGCATTTT. The J gene is TRBJ1-5, the V gene TRBV5-1; D gene uncertain. Between the trimmed V and J ends, which lost 3 bases and 4 bases, there was a span of 8 bases. This CDR3 has 13 residues. Germline V gene data show CDR1 as SGHRS and CDR2 as YFSETQ.

In regard to this clone: Other DNA sequences within the sample encode an identical CDR3. The rearrangement uses TRBV5-1 and TRBJ2-3; D may be TRBD2 (6 bases). CDR1 and CDR2 (germline): SGHRS, YFSETQ. The V and J ends lost 5 bases and 0 bases respectively, with 13 bases between them. CDR3 size: 15 residues. Here the CDR3 reads CASRLAGGSTDTQYF. In DNA, the CDR3 is TGCGCCAGCAGACTTGCCGGGGGTAGCACAGATACGCAGTATTTT.

The rearrangement uses TRBV28 and TRBJ2-1; 9 nucleotides line up with TRBD1. CDR1 and CDR2 (germline): MDHEN, SYDVKM. The J segment lost 7 bases and the V segment lost 8 bases, leaving 9 bases of the junction unmatched. The CDR3 consists of 14 residues. The CDR3 here is CASVPGQGRNEQFF. The DNA of the CDR3 is TGTGCCAGCGTCCCGGGACAGGGACGAAATGAGCAGTTCTTC.

The table lists this clone with a few counts. The J gene is TRBJ1-5, the V gene TRBV29-1; D may be TRBD1 (5 bases). Per the germline V gene, CDR1 is SQVTM and CDR2 is ANQGSEA. The ends were cut back, 4 bases at V and 4 bases at J, with 11 bases in the middle. This CDR3 region has 13 residues. The chain's CDR3 is CSVGGTDNQPQHF. In nucleotides, the CDR3 is TGCAGCGTTGGAGGGACGGATAATCAGCCCCAGCATTTT.

J is TRBJ2-1 and V is TRBV20-1; D possibly corresponds to TRBD1 (5 bases). CDR1 and CDR2 (germline): DFQATT, SNEGSKA (reference sequence). The CDR3 is made up of 11 amino acids. Trimming removed 4 bases from V and 5 bases from J, with 6 bases in between. The CDR3 reads CSATGNNEQFF. For the CDR3, the DNA is TGCAGTGCTACAGGGAACAATGAGCAGTTCTTC.

This sequence joins TRBV5-6 and TRBJ1-2, with a weak D call TRBD1 (5 bases). The CDR3 totals 14 residues. Trimming removed 5 bases at V and 0 bases at J, with 11 bases between. CDR1 SGHDT and CDR2 YYEEEE come from the germline V gene. The CDR3 is CASSSGLTNYGYTF. Written as DNA, the CDR3 is TGTGCCAGCAGTTCGGGACTGACTAACTATGGCTACACCTTC. Filled out from reference TRBV5-6 and TRBJ1-2, the complete variable domain reads DAGVTQSPTHLIKTRGQQVTLRCSPKSGHDTVSWYQQALGQGPQFIFQYYEEEERQRGNFPDRFSGHQFPNYSSELNVNALLLGDSALYLCASSSGLTNYGYTFGSGTRLTVV.

This chain connects TRBV19 to TRBJ2-7; 9 bases agree with TRBD1. The CDR3 is 14 residues long. J was trimmed by 9 bases and V by 5 bases; bases with no gene match: 11. Germline-derived CDR1 and CDR2 are LNHDA and SQIVND (reference sequence). The CDR3 sequence: CASSVGQGVSAQYF. CDR3 DNA: TGTGCCAGTAGTGTGGGACAGGGAGTATCTGCGCAGTACTTC. Combining the CDR3 with reference TRBV19 and TRBJ2-7 gives the whole variable domain DGGITQSPKYLFRKEGQNVTLSCEQNLNHDAMYWYRQDPGQGLRLIYYSQIVNDFQKGDIAEGYSVSREKKESFPLTVTSAQKNPTAFYLCASSVGQGVSAQYFGPGTRLTVT.

The V gene is TRBV7-3, the J gene TRBJ2-3, with D tentatively TRBD1 or TRBD2 (7 bases each). The V end was cut by 2 bases, the J end by 3 bases, with 15 bases between. CDR3 length: 16 amino acids. Germline V gives CDR1 SGHTA, CDR2 FQGTGA. CDR3 DNA: TGTGCCAGCAGCTTAGGCGGGGGACAGAGAACAGATACGCAGTATTTT. This sequence encodes CASSLGGGQRTDTQYF. The full variable domain, in which reference TRBV7-3 and TRBJ2-3 provide the parts outside the CDR3, is GAGVSQTPSNKVTEKGKYVELRCDPISGHTALYWYRQSLGQGPEFLIYFQGTGAADDSGLPNDRFFAVRPEGSVSTLKIQRTERGDSAVYLCASSLGGGQRTDTQYFGPGTRLTVL.

The chain joins TRBV11-1 to TRBJ1-2; D is unclear. The CDR3 contains 13 residues. Germline V gene data show CDR1 as SGHAT and CDR2 as FQDESV (reference sequence). Trimming shortened V by 3 bases and J by 8 bases, and 13 bases separated the two germline ends. The CDR3 loop reads CASSLMTDVGYTF. The CDR3 nucleotides read TGTGCCAGCAGCTTGATGACTGATGTAGGCTACACCTTC.

In DNA, the CDR3 is TGCGCCAGCAGCGACCGGGAACCAGGCGCAGGGGCCAACGTCCTGACTTTC. Translation: CASSDREPGAGANVLTF. The chain is built from TRBV5-1 and TRBJ2-6; D might be TRBD2 (5 bases). CDR3 length: 17 residues. CDR1 SGHRS and CDR2 YFSETQ come from the germline V gene. The V end lost 4 bases, the J end lost 4 bases, and 18 bases lay between the germline ends.

V gene TRBV4-3 combines with J gene TRBJ1-3, with unresolved D. V lost 0 bases to trimming and J lost 4 bases, with 4 bases between them. From germline, CDR1 is LGHNA and CDR2 YSLEER. This CDR3 is 13 amino acids long. The CDR3 nucleotides read TGCGCCAGCAGCCAAGAAGAGGGAAACACCATATATTTT. Its protein is CASSQEEGNTIYF.

This chain links TRBV6-1 with TRBJ2-5; TRBD2 might be the D (6 bases). The CDR3 loop spans 12 amino acids. CDR1 is MNHNS, CDR2 SASEGT, per germline. V lost 10 bases to trimming and J lost 2 bases, with 11 bases between them. The CDR3 DNA reads as TGTGCCACCACCGGAGGGCAAGAGACCCAGTACTTC. Translating it yields CATTGGQETQYF.

The chain employs TRBV10-3 and TRBJ2-1; 7 nucleotides align to TRBD2. The CDR3 runs 14 residues. Losses at the gene ends were 4 bases for V and 6 bases for J; bases not matched to a gene: 6. The germline V gene encodes CDR1 ENHRY and CDR2 SYGVKD. CDR3 residues: CAISGKAGVNEQFF. DNA of the CDR3: TGTGCCATCAGTGGGAAGGCGGGGGTCAATGAGCAGTTCTTC.